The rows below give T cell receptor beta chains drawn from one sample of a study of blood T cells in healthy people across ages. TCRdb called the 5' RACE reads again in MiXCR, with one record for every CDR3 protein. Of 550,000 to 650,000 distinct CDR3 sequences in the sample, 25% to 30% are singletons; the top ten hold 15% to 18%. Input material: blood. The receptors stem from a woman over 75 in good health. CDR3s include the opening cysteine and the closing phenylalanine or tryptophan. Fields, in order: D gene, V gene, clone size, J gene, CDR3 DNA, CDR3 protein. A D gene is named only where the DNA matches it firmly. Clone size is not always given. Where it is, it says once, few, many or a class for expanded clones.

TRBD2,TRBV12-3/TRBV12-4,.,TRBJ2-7,TGTGCCAGCAACATAGCGGGGGATGCCTACGAGCAGTACTTC,CASNIAGDAYEQYF
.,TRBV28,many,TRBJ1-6,TGTGCCAGCAGTTTAACGCGGTCGTCACCCCTCCACTTT,CASSLTRSSPLHF
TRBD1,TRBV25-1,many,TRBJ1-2,TGTGCCAGCAGTATAACAGGGGCAGACTATGGCTACACCTTC,CASSITGADYGYTF
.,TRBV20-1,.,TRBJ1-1,TGCAGTGTCAAGGGGCGGAGAGGGCGGGGGATCCCTGAAGCTTTCTTT,CSVKGRRGRGIPEAFF
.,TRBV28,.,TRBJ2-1,TGTGCCAGCACACCCCACAATGAGCGGTTCTTC,CASTPHNERFF
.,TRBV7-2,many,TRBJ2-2,TGTGCCAGCAGCTCCTGGCGGCAGAACACCGGGGAGCTGTTTTTT,CASSSWRQNTGELFF
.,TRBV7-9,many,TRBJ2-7,TGTGCCAGCAGCTTAGTTAGAGGAGCAGGGGGGTACGAGCAGTACTTC,CASSLVRGAGGYEQYF
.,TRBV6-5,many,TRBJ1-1,TGTGCCAGCAGTTCCACCACCGCTGAAGCTTTCTTT,CASSSTTAEAFF
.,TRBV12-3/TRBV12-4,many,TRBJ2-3,TGTGCCAGCACTAAAGGGCCTGGCACAGATACGCAGTATTTT,CASTKGPGTDTQYF
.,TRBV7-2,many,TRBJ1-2,TGTGCCAGCAGCTCCCGTAGCGTTGCGGGCAGGGCGGGCTATGGCTACACCTTC,CASSSRSVAGRAGYGYTF
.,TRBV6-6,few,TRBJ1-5,TGTGCCAGCAGTTCCCTGATTAGCAATCAGCCCCAGCATTTT,CASSSLISNQPQHF
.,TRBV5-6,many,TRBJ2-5,TGTGCCAGCAGCTTCTATGACAGGCCTCAAGAGACCCAGTACTTC,CASSFYDRPQETQYF
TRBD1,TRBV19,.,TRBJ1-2,TGTGCCAGTACCCAAGGACAGGGGTATGACTATGGCTACACCTTC,CASTQGQGYDYGYTF
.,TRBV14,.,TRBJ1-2,TGTGCCAGCAGCCAAGATAGGCTGGAGGGCTATGGCTACACCTTC,CASSQDRLEGYGYTF
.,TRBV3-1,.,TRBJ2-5,TGTGCCAGCCGGGGGCATCAGGAGACCCAGTACTTC,CASRGHQETQYF
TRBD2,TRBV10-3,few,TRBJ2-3,TGTGCCATCAGTAGCCCTGGACTAGCGGGGGCCCCCTATACGCAGTATTTT,CAISSPGLAGAPYTQYF
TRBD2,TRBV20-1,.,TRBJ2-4,TGCAGTGCTGAGACTAGCGGAGTGATAGACATTCAGTACTTC,CSAETSGVIDIQYF
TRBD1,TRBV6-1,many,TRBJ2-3,TGTGCCAGCAGTGGTTCGACAGGGGGTACAGATACGCAGTATTTT,CASSGSTGGTDTQYF
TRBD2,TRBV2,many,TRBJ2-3,TGTGCCAGCAGTGAAGCGCGTCGGCTAGCGGGGGCCTCTTACACAGATACGCAGTATTTT,CASSEARRLAGASYTDTQYF
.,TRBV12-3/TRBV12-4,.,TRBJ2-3,TGTGCCAGCAGTGTGTGCGCAGATACGCAGTATTTT,CASSVCADTQYF